This T cell receptor beta chain was captured by sequencing in a study of patients and donors after allogeneic stem cell transplantation. This clonotype showed up just once. V lost 4 bases to trimming and J lost 7 bases; unmatched junction nucleotides: 11. The CDR3 is made up of 16 amino acids. In germline, CDR1 is KGHDR, CDR2 SFDVKD. Each CDR3 protein gets one entry after TCRdb re-called the RT-PCR reads with MiXCR. The sample lists about 400,000 distinct CDR3 sequences, approximately 16% occurring once. The sequenced material came from blood, either unsorted or a sorted T cell fraction (not recorded which). The receptor comes from a human donor who was either an allogeneic HSCT recipient or a stem cell or donor lymphocyte infusion donor (not recorded which). It is not recorded whose cells these are; they may come from a transplant donor. The rearrangement links TRBV24-1 to TRBJ2-1; 8 nucleotides agree with TRBD2. The CDR3 DNA reads TGTGCCACCAGTGACCCTGGACTAGCAGGGAGGAATGAGCAGTTCTTC. Translating it yields CATSDPGLAGRNEQFF.